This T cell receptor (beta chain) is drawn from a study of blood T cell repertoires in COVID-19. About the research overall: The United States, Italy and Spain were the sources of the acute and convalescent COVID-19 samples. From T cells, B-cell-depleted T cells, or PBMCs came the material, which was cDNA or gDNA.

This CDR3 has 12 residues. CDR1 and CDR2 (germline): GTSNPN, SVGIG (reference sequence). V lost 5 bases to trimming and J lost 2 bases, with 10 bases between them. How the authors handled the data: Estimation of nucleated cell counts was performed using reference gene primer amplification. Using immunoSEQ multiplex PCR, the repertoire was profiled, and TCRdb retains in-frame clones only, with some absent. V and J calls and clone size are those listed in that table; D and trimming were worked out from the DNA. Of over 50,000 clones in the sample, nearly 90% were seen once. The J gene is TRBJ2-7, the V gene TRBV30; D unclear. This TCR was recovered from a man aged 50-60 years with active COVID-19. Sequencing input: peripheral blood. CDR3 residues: CAWAPAAYEQYF. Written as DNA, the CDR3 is TGTGCCTGGGCACCGGCGGCCTACGAGCAGTACTTC.